Given below is one T cell receptor beta chain in context. The antigen is unknown. There are 16 residues in the CDR3. Germline V CDR1 and CDR2: SEHNR, FQNEAQ (reference sequence). Trimming left V 2 bases short and J 3 bases short, with 16 bases between. A multiplex PCR was run with 60 Vbeta primers and 13 Jbeta primers. In the original processing: A later analysis counted about 80 million unique TCR beta chains, around 10 million shared. Profiled with immunoSEQ multiplex PCR; TCRdb holds only in-frame clones, not every one. V and J calls and clone size are as listed in that table; D and trimming were resolved from the DNA. The sample carries fewer than 250,000 clones, about four fifths recorded once. The data were obtained in a study of cytomegalovirus exposure and HLA in healthy donors. Study observations and caveats: Cytomegalovirus status was reportedly diagnosed by the classifier with high specificity and sensitivity. Researchers counted around 150 TCR beta chains as cytomegalovirus-associated.

The source material was PBMCs. The chain has TRBV7-9 and TRBJ1-1, with D perhaps TRBD1 (6 bases). The sequence was obtained from a man aged 18 to 29 in good health and CMV-seronegative. The CDR3 region has the DNA TGTGCCAGCAGCTTACCGGGCGGGGGCGGGGACACTGAAGCTTTCTTT. Its translation is CASSLPGGGGDTEAFF.